This TCR beta chain was identified during a study of blood T cell repertoires in COVID-19. Study context: There were acute and convalescent COVID-19 samples, and they came from the United States, Italy and Spain. The cDNA or gDNA used as material had been derived from T cells, B-cell-depleted T cells, or PBMCs.

Per the original methods: Nucleated cell counts were estimated from reference gene primer amplification. Here immunoSEQ multiplex PCR was the method, and the copy in TCRdb shows in-frame clones only, minus some. V, J and clone size derive from that table, while D and trimming were established from the DNA sequence. The table lists a few hundred thousand clones, about 80% of them singletons. Donors were grouped by their self-reported clinical history. The V gene end was trimmed by 5 bases and the J gene end by 0 bases; junction bases not matched to a gene: 6. The CDR3 spans 17 residues. The germline gives CDR1 SGHTS, CDR2 YDEGEE.

This TCR derives from a man aged 50-59 years who had recovered from COVID-19. The chain couples TRBV5-8 to TRBJ2-6; 9 positions match TRBD1. The sample consisted of PBMCs or T cells enriched from blood (not recorded which). Here the CDR3 reads CASRGGTGSSGANVLTF. The CDR3 DNA reads TGTGCCAGCAGGGGGGGGACAGGGAGCTCTGGGGCCAACGTCCTGACTTTC.